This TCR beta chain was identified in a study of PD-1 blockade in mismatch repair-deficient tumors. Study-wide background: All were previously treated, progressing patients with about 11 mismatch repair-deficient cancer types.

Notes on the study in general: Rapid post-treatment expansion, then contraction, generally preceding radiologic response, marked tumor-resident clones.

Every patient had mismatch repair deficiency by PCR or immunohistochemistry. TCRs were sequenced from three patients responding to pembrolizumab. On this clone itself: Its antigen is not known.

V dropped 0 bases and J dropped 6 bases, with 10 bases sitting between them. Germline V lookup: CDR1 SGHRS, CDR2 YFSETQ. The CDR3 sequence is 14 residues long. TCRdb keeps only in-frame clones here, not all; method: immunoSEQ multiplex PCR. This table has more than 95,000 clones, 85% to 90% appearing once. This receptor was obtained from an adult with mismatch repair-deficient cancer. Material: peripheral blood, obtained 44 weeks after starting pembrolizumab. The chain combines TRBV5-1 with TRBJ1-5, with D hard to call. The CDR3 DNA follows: TGCGCCAGCAGCTTGGCTCCGAAGACTCAGCCCCAGCATTTT. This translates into CASSLAPKTQPQHF.